This T cell receptor beta chain was retrieved from a study of metastatic and nonmetastatic thyroid tumors. The sample holds a few counts of this clone. With MiXCR, TCRdb called clones anew from the PCR reads. The table lists approximately 3,000 clones, more than 35% of them singletons. Every patient was untreated before thyroid surgery. Trimming left V 6 bases short and J 2 bases short, with 14 bases between. Germline V gene sequence: CDR1 WNHNN, CDR2 SYGVQD (reference sequence). The CDR3 spans 14 residues. Sequencing input: tumor tissue. The chain is built from TRBV10-1 and TRBJ2-7; D remains unclear. The clonotype originates from a female donor with papillary thyroid cancer or a benign thyroid nodule (not recorded which). Some clones in this sample may be carry-over from other donors' samples. The CDR3 is CASSLAVGPYEQYF. As DNA, the CDR3 is TGCGCCAGCAGCCTCGCGGTGGGCCCCTACGAGCAGTACTTC.